The 3 T cell receptor beta chains below come from one sample, sequenced in a study of T cell responses to AZD1222 COVID-19 vaccine. Produced via immunoSEQ multiplex PCR; TCRdb's table is partial and in-frame only. This sample carries about 96,000 clones, around nine tenths of them seen once, and the ten largest clones take approximately 5.2%. The input for sequencing was peripheral blood, taken on day 0 of MenACWY control vaccination. All receptors derive from an adult in good health.

V gene TRBV10-2 combines with J gene TRBJ2-7; D tentatively reads TRBD1 or TRBD2 (5 bases each). The CDR3 has 14 amino acids. Trimming pared 6 bases from V and 0 bases from J, leaving 12 bases between. In germline, CDR1 is WSHSY, CDR2 SAAADI. For the CDR3, the DNA is TGCGCCAGCAGCCTTTCGGGACCCTCCTACGAGCAGTACTTC. Protein sequence: CASSLSGPSYEQYF.

This chain uses TRBV28 with TRBJ1-1; 7 bases line up with TRBD1. The CDR3 loop spans 13 amino acids. Germline V gene lookup returns CDR1 MDHEN and CDR2 SYDVKM. After removal of 3 bases from V and 10 bases from J, the junction contained 8 bases not matched to a gene. CDR3 nucleotides: TGTGCCAGCAGTTTTGACAGGGAGAGGGGAGCTTTCTTT. Its protein is CASSFDRERGAFF.

The V and J genes are TRBV19 and TRBJ1-3, with 8 positions matching TRBD1. V lost 8 bases and J lost 0; bases outside the gene matches: 9. The germline CDR1 and CDR2 sequences are LNHDA and SQIVND (reference sequence). The CDR3 sequence is 16 residues long. The CDR3 reads CASPAPRGLSGNTIYF. CDR3 nucleotide sequence: TGTGCCAGTCCTGCGCCCAGGGGGCTCTCTGGAAACACCATATATTTT.